What follows is one T cell receptor beta chain and its context. The CDR3 extends over 16 amino acids. The junction had 14 bases not matched to a gene; V was cut back by 8 bases and J by 3 bases. Germline-derived CDR1 and CDR2 are SGHRS and YFSETQ. The data belong to a study of T cell responses to AZD1222 COVID-19 vaccine. Assay used: immunoSEQ multiplex PCR; TCRdb lists only in-frame clones, some missing. The sample shows 150,000 or so clones, about nine tenths of them seen only once. The TCR was taken from an adult in good health. The V and J genes are TRBV5-1 and TRBJ1-3; 7 nucleotides line up with TRBD1. The sequencing here drew on peripheral blood, taken on day 0 of AZD1222 vaccination. CDR3 protein: CARDQDRDLSGNTIYF. The CDR3 nucleotides are TGCGCCAGGGACCAAGACAGGGACCTTAGTGGAAACACCATATATTTT.